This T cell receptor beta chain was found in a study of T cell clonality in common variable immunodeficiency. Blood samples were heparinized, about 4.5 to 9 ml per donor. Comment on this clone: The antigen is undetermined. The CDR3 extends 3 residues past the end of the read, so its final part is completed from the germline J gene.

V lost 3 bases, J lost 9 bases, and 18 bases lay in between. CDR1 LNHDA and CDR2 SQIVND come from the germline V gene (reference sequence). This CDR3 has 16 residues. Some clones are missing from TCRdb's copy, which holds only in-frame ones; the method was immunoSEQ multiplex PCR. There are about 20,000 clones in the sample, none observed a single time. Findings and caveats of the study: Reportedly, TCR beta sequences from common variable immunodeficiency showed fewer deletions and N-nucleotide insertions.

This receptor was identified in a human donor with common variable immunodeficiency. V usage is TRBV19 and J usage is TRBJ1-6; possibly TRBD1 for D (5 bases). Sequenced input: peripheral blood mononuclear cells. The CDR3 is CASSIRGTSGASPLHF. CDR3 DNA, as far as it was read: TGTGCCAGTAGTATTCGGGGGACTTCTGGAGCTTCACCC.